This T cell receptor beta chain emerged from a study of T cell changes during pregnancy in multiple sclerosis. This CDR3 contains 14 residues. The V gene's germline CDR1 is SNHLY and CDR2 FYNNEI. The V and J ends lost 6 bases and 5 bases, in that order; junction bases with no gene match: 4. The table came from immunoSEQ multiplex PCR; TCRdb's copy has only in-frame clones and leaves some out. The repertoire holds about 44,000 clones, with nearly 90% as singletons. This sample comprised CD4+ T cells from peripheral blood mononuclear cells, obtained after pregnancy. This chain connects TRBV2 to TRBJ1-5, with 10 bases matching TRBD1. The receptor was isolated from a female donor with multiple sclerosis, enrolled in a pregnancy study. The CDR3 DNA reads TGTGCCAGCAGGGACAGGGGGGTTGATCAGCCCCAGCATTTT. It yields the protein CASRDRGVDQPQHF.